This TCR beta chain was sequenced during a study of T cell repertoires in cytomegalovirus infection (dated by TCRdb to the late 2010s). Study-level background: Donor HLA type was relevant to the analysis, because carriage of CMV infection together with the matching HLA type was indicated by public TCR beta signatures. The paper's findings and limits, for the study overall: Carriers of CMV infection plus the relevant HLA type were discriminated by the cumulative frequency of public TCR beta family members in the study cohort and in an independent roughly 370-donor cohort. The ex vivo response was dominated by HLA-C-restricted CMV-specific TCR beta clonotypes, which also provided the single most frequent clonotype in two of eight donors.

TCRdb lists the instrument as Illumina HiSeq 1500. TCRdb reprocessing: public reads trimmed at Q25 with fastp, clones called with MiXCR, in-frame beta chains kept. Each entry is one CDR3 protein sequence, shown with its most common DNA and genes. Present in this sample are some 700,000 distinct CDR3 sequences, 35% to 45% of which were seen just once. The ten largest clones represent more than 2.5% of the sample. The germline V gene encodes CDR1 MDHEN and CDR2 SYDVKM. V ends up 2 bases short and J 2 bases short, with an unmatched junction base count of 4. Including the terminal cysteine and phenylalanine, the CDR3 comprises 16 residues. CDR3 DNA is the only sequence kept; it has 48 bases, read in frame from the first base. Remarks on this clonotype: Its binding antigen is unknown. No base quality values were provided; no much bigger clone lies one nucleotide off.

The sequencing input was PBMCs. This receptor was taken from a human donor in good health (CMV status not recorded). Some clones in this sample may be carry-over from other donors' samples. The chain is assembled from TRBV28 and TRBJ1-5; 9 bases in the junction line up with TRBD1. The CDR3 has the sequence CASSLTDRGGNQPQHF. The DNA is TGTGCCAGCAGTTTAACGGACAGGGGTGGCAATCAGCCCCAGCATTTT.